What follows are 22 T cell receptor beta chains derived from one specimen sequenced in a study of OX40 agonist ivuxolimab in advanced cancers. This table comes from immunoSEQ multiplex PCR, and its TCRdb copy is limited to in-frame clones, with some not included. Among 50,000 to 80,000 clones listed, 70% to 90% were seen once. Sample: CD4+ or CD8+ T cells sorted from blood, taken in a trial of the OX40 agonist ivuxolimab. These receptors were taken from an adult with an advanced solid tumor such as melanoma, head and neck, liver or kidney cancer.

This chain uses TRBV7-2 with TRBJ1-6; possible D gene TRBD1, 5 bases. The V gene's germline CDR1 is SGHTA and CDR2 FQGNSA. This CDR3 region has 15 residues. The V end was cut by 2 bases, the J end by 7 bases, with 12 bases between. The CDR3 DNA sequence: TGTGCCAGCAGCTTACTCGGCCAGGGAAATTCACCCCTCCACTTT. Its translation: CASSLLGQGNSPLHF.

V is TRBV5-6 and J is TRBJ1-1; D might be TRBD1 (5 bases). The CDR3 loop spans 13 amino acids. Trimming stripped 4 bases from V and 12 bases from J, with 19 bases between. Looked up from germline, CDR1 is SGHDT and CDR2 is YYEEEE. As DNA, the CDR3 is TGTGCCAGCAGCCTGCAGGGTCTGGGTAGAACTTTCTTT. This codes for CASSLQGLGRTFF.

The table lists this clone with a few counts. The chain combines TRBV5-1 with TRBJ2-5; TRBD1 matches at 8 bases. V lost 3 bases to trimming and J lost 1 base; unmatched junction nucleotides: 2. From germline, CDR1 is SGHRS and CDR2 YFSETQ. The CDR3 totals 14 residues. The CDR3 sequence is CASSSGQGQETQYF. The CDR3 nucleotides read TGCGCCAGCAGCTCAGGACAGGGCCAAGAGACCCAGTACTTC.

V usage is TRBV6-6 and J usage is TRBJ1-1; no clear D gene. The CDR3 is 13 residues long. Trimming took off 6 bases at V and 0 bases at J, with 8 bases between the two ends. Germline CDR1 and CDR2: MNHNY and SVGAGI (reference sequence). In DNA, the CDR3 is TGTGCCAGCAGACGTACTTTGAACACTGAAGCTTTCTTT. It encodes CASRRTLNTEAFF.

This clone has a handful of counts. The V call is TRBV6-6, the J call TRBJ1-1; D call uncertain. This CDR3 comprises 10 residues. Trimming stripped 10 bases from V and 5 bases from J, with 8 bases between. Germline CDR1 is MNHNY and CDR2 is SVGAGI (reference sequence). In nucleotides, the CDR3 is TGTGCCACCGTGGGAACTGAAGCTTTCTTT. Encoded protein: CATVGTEAFF.

The CDR3 sequence: CASSLGVGGTDTQYF. The DNA for the CDR3 is TGTGCCAGCAGCTTAGGGGTGGGTGGCACAGATACGCAGTATTTT. The gene calls are TRBV7-3 and TRBJ2-3; no clear D. The V and J ends lost 2 bases and 1 base respectively, with 10 bases between them. The CDR3 covers 15 residues. Germline V lookup: CDR1 SGHTA, CDR2 FQGTGA.

The chain uses TRBV6-5 and TRBJ2-3, with D unresolved. Germline CDR1 and CDR2: MNHEY and SVGAGI. CDR3 length equals 13 residues. The ends were cut back, 8 bases at V and 5 bases at J, with 14 bases in the middle. The CDR3, as DNA: TGTGCCAGCCGACCCTCTTCAGGAGATACGCAGTATTTT. Translation gives CASRPSSGDTQYF.

The CDR3 region has the DNA TGTGCCAGCTCACCGGGACAGGGGTTCGAGCAGTACTTC. Its protein product is CASSPGQGFEQYF. The genes are TRBV18 and TRBJ2-5; 10 nucleotides agree with TRBD1. The J call could be wrong; TRBJ2-7 is a better fit for the DNA end. This CDR3 is built from 13 residues. Germline values: CDR1 KGHSH, CDR2 LQKENI.

The chain carries TRBV6-1 and TRBJ2-5; D perhaps matches TRBD1 (5 bases). The CDR3 is 12 residues long. Per the germline V gene, CDR1 is MNHNS and CDR2 is SASEGT. Trimming left V 8 bases short and J 5 bases short, with 12 bases between. CDR3 DNA: TGTGCCAGCGAAAACAGGCGGGAGACCCAGTACTTC. It encodes CASENRRETQYF.

A few counts support this clone. The CDR3 loop reads CASSISKRNTGELFF. CDR3 bases: TGTGCCAGTAGTATTTCCAAGCGAAACACCGGGGAGCTGTTTTTT. The chain carries TRBV19 and TRBJ2-2; D unclear. The CDR3 consists of 15 residues. Germline loops: CDR1 LNHDA, CDR2 SQIVND (reference sequence). Trimming took 3 bases from V and 2 from J, leaving 10 bases between them.

The chain has TRBV28 and TRBJ1-2; unclear D gene. Trimming shortened V by 4 bases and J by 5 bases, and 8 bases separated the two germline ends. Germline CDR1 and CDR2: MDHEN and SYDVKM. The CDR3 has 12 amino acids. The CDR3 loop is CASSSDVYGYTF. The CDR3 DNA is TGTGCCAGCAGTTCAGACGTGTATGGCTACACCTTC.

The chain links TRBV7-8 to TRBJ2-3; 15 bases are a match to TRBD2. Germline CDR1 is SGHVS and CDR2 is FQNEAQ. V was clipped by 5 bases and J by 3 bases; unmatched bases: 9. The CDR3 covers 18 residues. The CDR3 DNA reads TGTGCCAGCAGCCCTCGGACTAGCGGGGGGGTAGTGACAGATACGCAGTATTTT. As protein: CASSPRTSGGVVTDTQYF.

The chain has TRBV19 and TRBJ1-2; D possibly corresponds to TRBD1 (5 bases). V lost 7 bases and J 0 bases, leaving 9 bases between the germline ends. CDR1 and CDR2 (germline): LNHDA, SQIVND (reference sequence). The CDR3 totals 13 residues. CDR3 sequence: CASTDRANYGYTF. The DNA of the CDR3 is TGTGCCAGTACCGACAGAGCTAACTATGGCTACACCTTC. Full variable domain (outside the CDR3, taken from reference TRBV19 and TRBJ1-2): DGGITQSPKYLFRKEGQNVTLSCEQNLNHDAMYWYRQDPGQGLRLIYYSQIVNDFQKGDIAEGYSVSREKKESFPLTVTSAQKNPTAFYLCASTDRANYGYTFGSGTRLTVV.

The chain links TRBV19 to TRBJ2-6; tentative D call: TRBD1 (5 bases). The CDR3 runs 17 residues. V lost 2 bases and J lost 2, with 13 bases in between. Germline CDR1 reads LNHDA; CDR2 reads SQIVND (reference sequence). Written as DNA, the CDR3 is TGTGCCAGTAGTATACAGGGATTTAGAACTGGGGCCAACGTCCTGACTTTC. This encodes CASSIQGFRTGANVLTF.

The chain recombines TRBV19 with TRBJ1-5; no clear D gene. V was clipped by 1 base and J by 6 bases, with 19 bases between them. The length of the CDR3 is 17 residues. Germline CDR1 is LNHDA and CDR2 is SQIVND (reference sequence). The CDR3, as DNA: TGTGCCAGTAGTATAGGGACGCCAAACCTCGGAGGTCAGCCCCAGCATTTT. Encoded protein: CASSIGTPNLGGQPQHF.

The chain is built from TRBV13 and TRBJ2-5, with TRBD2 matching 12 bases. V lost 0 bases to trimming and J lost 4 bases; unmatched junction nucleotides: 3. Germline values: CDR1 PRHDT, CDR2 FYEKMQ (reference sequence). CDR3 size: 16 residues. The CDR3 nucleotides are TGTGCCAGCAGCTTAGGCCTAGCGGGGGGGCTAGAGACCCAGTACTTC. Protein: CASSLGLAGGLETQYF.

This chain joins TRBV6-5 and TRBJ1-1; 8 nucleotides agree with TRBD1. Trimming cost V 5 bases and J 1 base; bases outside gene matches: 3. CDR3 size: 14 residues. Germline CDR1 reads MNHEY; CDR2 reads SVGAGI. CDR3 sequence: CASSPGTGNTEAFF. The CDR3 DNA is TGTGCCAGCAGTCCCGGGACAGGGAACACTGAAGCTTTCTTT.

The chain is built from TRBV7-8 and TRBJ2-3; D possibly corresponds to TRBD1 (6 bases). V was clipped by 8 bases and J by 6 bases, with 18 bases between them. The CDR3 has 14 amino acids. The germline V gene has CDR1 SGHVS and CDR2 FQNEAQ. CDR3 nucleotides: TGTGCCAGCGGTTTTGGACAGCTAATGGATACGCAGTATTTT. Its protein is CASGFGQLMDTQYF.

V usage is TRBV20-1 and J usage is TRBJ1-6; the D is unclear. V lost 2 bases, J lost 14 bases, and 10 bases lay in between. Germline loops: CDR1 DFQATT, CDR2 SNEGSKA (reference sequence). The CDR3 sequence is 11 residues long. The CDR3 here is CSARSSWALHF. Written as DNA, the CDR3 is TGCAGTGCTAGATCCTCGTGGGCCCTCCACTTT.

J is TRBJ2-3 and V is TRBV28, with TRBD1 as a possible D gene (6 bases). CDR1 is MDHEN, CDR2 SYDVKM, per germline. Trimming took off 8 bases at V and 8 bases at J, with 17 bases between the two ends. The CDR3 length is 13 residues. This CDR3 is CASGGGIYLTQYF. DNA of the CDR3: TGTGCCAGCGGGGGCGGAATCTATCTTACGCAGTATTTT.

The gene calls are TRBV28 and TRBJ1-1; D unresolved. Trimming shortened V by 8 bases and J by 4 bases, and 11 bases separated the two germline ends. Germline CDR1 reads MDHEN; CDR2 reads SYDVKM. CDR3 length: 12 amino acids. CDR3 in DNA: TGTGCCAGCCGAGTGGCGGGCACTGAAGCTTTCTTT. This translates into CASRVAGTEAFF.

The chain joins TRBV5-6 to TRBJ2-5; D is unresolved. The V gene lost 3 bases and the J gene lost 5 bases, with 14 bases spanning the gap. This CDR3 is 14 amino acids long. CDR1 is SGHDT, CDR2 YYEEEE, per germline. DNA for the CDR3: TGTGCCAGCAGCTCGGACGGAGCCTGGGAGACCCAGTACTTC. Residues: CASSSDGAWETQYF. Full variable domain (outside the CDR3, taken from reference TRBV5-6 and TRBJ2-5): DAGVTQSPTHLIKTRGQQVTLRCSPKSGHDTVSWYQQALGQGPQFIFQYYEEEERQRGNFPDRFSGHQFPNYSSELNVNALLLGDSALYLCASSSDGAWETQYFGPGTRLLVL.